Below, 15 T cell receptor beta chains from the same sample are listed, as sequenced in a study of blood T cells in healthy people across ages. A second PCR of about 7 to 11 cycles used a sample-barcoded 5' primer and a J-beta primer mix. MiXCR, run by TCRdb on the 5' RACE reads, gives a single entry per CDR3 protein. The sample includes over 700,000 distinct CDR3 sequences, 20% to 25% of them seen just once. Another study also made use of these data, one on T cells of mothers and their children.

Material for sequencing was blood. The receptors were gathered from a boy under 18 in good health.

The V gene is TRBV20-1, the J gene TRBJ2-5; TRBD2 matches 7 bases. The J call may be incorrect, as the DNA end agrees better with TRBJ2-1. This CDR3 has 16 amino acids. Germline lookup yields CDR1 DFQATT and CDR2 SNEGSKA (reference sequence). The CDR3 reads CSARVPAGSVGGEQFF. The CDR3 DNA is TGCAGTGCTAGAGTCCCAGCGGGGTCCGTCGGGGGTGAGCAGTTCTTC.

This clonotype was detected a few times. The chain is built from TRBV12-3 or TRBV12-4 and TRBJ2-5; TRBD1 matches 8 bases. The J call may be wrong; the DNA end is better matched by TRBJ2-7. This CDR3 comprises 14 residues. CDR3 residues: CASSDRGDTYEQYF. CDR3 DNA sequence: TGTGCCAGCAGTGACAGGGGCGACACCTACGAGCAGTACTTC.

The sample holds a few counts of this clonotype. The chain recombines TRBV6-1 with TRBJ2-1; D ambiguous. The CDR3 is made up of 14 amino acids. The germline CDR1 and CDR2 sequences are MNHNS and SASEGT. The V gene lost 1 base and the J gene lost 12 bases, with 16 bases spanning the gap. CDR3 nucleotide sequence: TGTGCCAGCAGTGAAGGGTTAGGGTCCCCAAGGCAGTTCTTC. Translating gives CASSEGLGSPRQFF.

This clonotype turned up a few times. The chain employs TRBV7-8 and TRBJ2-1; 14 bases are a match to TRBD2. CDR1 and CDR2 from the germline V gene are SGHVS and FQNEAQ. After removal of 1 base from V and 6 bases from J, the junction contained 2 bases not matched to a gene. The length of the CDR3 is 16 residues. Written as DNA, the CDR3 is TGTGCCAGCAGCTTAGGTGGACTAGCGGGGGGCAATGAGCAGTTCTTC. Its protein product is CASSLGGLAGGNEQFF.

V is TRBV20-1 and J is TRBJ2-5; 11 bases match TRBD1. This CDR3 has 15 amino acids. CDR1 and CDR2 (germline): DFQATT, SNEGSKA (reference sequence). Germline trimming cut 2 bases from V and 4 bases from J; bases unmatched to any gene: 6. Here the CDR3 reads CSARPLGTGGETQYF. CDR3 coding DNA: TGCAGTGCTAGACCCCTGGGGACAGGGGGAGAGACCCAGTACTTC.

The chain employs TRBV5-5 and TRBJ2-1; the D gene is possibly TRBD2 (5 bases). V was trimmed by 5 bases and J by 6 bases, leaving 15 bases between them. Germline V CDR1 and CDR2: SGHKS, YYEKEE (reference sequence). CDR3 size: 14 residues. The CDR3 region is CASRYQEELNEQFF. The DNA of the CDR3 is TGTGCCAGCAGATATCAGGAGGAACTCAATGAGCAGTTCTTC.

This clonotype was seen at least ten times. This chain links TRBV29-1 with TRBJ2-1; D call uncertain. Per germline, CDR1 SQVTM and CDR2 ANQGSEA. The CDR3 totals 11 residues. Trimming removed 4 bases from V and 5 bases from J, with 6 bases in between. The DNA of the CDR3 is TGCAGCGTTGTTAGGGACAATGAGCAGTTCTTC. This codes for CSVVRDNEQFF.

As concerns this clonotype: A junction boundary mismatches the germline segment, possibly from a read error. The chain joins TRBV6-6 to TRBJ2-6; 8 nucleotides align to TRBD1. The CDR3 has 17 residues. Germline values: CDR1 MNHNY, CDR2 SVGAGI (reference sequence). The CDR3 region is CASSYGQGARGANVLIF. The CDR3 DNA sequence: TGTGCCAGCAGTTACGGGCAGGGGGCGCGTGGGGCCAACGTCCTGATTTTC.

This clonotype showed up just a few times. The rearrangement links TRBV7-9 to TRBJ2-5, with D maybe TRBD1 (5 bases). Per the germline V gene, CDR1 is SEHNR and CDR2 is FQNEAQ (reference sequence). V was pared by 4 bases and J by 5 bases, with 11 bases between. The CDR3 loop spans 13 amino acids. The CDR3 loop reads CASSYSNRETQYF. CDR3 DNA sequence: TGTGCCAGCAGCTACTCTAACAGGGAGACCCAGTACTTC.

The chain recombines TRBV7-8 with TRBJ2-7, with 9 bases lining up with TRBD2. J lost 3 bases, V lost 1 base, and 4 bases had no gene match. The length of the CDR3 is 15 residues. Germline CDR1 SGHVS, CDR2 FQNEAQ. The CDR3 DNA reads TGTGCCAGCAGCTTAGACGCGGGAGGGGGCTACGAGCAGTACTTC. It specifies CASSLDAGGGYEQYF.

This clonotype was observed a handful of times. As DNA, the CDR3 is TGTGCCAGCCTCTCGGAGGATGCGACGAGCTCCTACAATGAGCAGTTCTTC. Amino acid sequence: CASLSEDATSSYNEQFF. This chain connects TRBV28 to TRBJ2-1, with D tentatively TRBD2 (5 bases). The CDR3 has 17 amino acids. Per germline, CDR1 MDHEN and CDR2 SYDVKM. V was pared by 8 bases and J by 0 bases, with 20 bases between. The variable domain in full, completed from reference TRBV28 and TRBJ2-1, reads DVKVTQSSRYLVKRTGEKVFLECVQDMDHENMFWYRQDPGLGLRLIYFSYDVKMKEKGDIPEGYSVSREKKERFSLILESASTNQTSMYLCASLSEDATSSYNEQFFGPGTRLTVL.

V is TRBV7-2 and J is TRBJ2-7, with D tentatively TRBD2 (5 bases). Deletions cut 1 base from V and 4 bases from J, with 14 bases between. In germline, CDR1 is SGHTA, CDR2 FQGNSA. The CDR3 sequence is 15 residues long. The DNA for the CDR3 is TGTGCCAGCAGCTTAGTTGGAGCGGATTCTTACGAGCAGTACTTC. Encoded protein: CASSLVGADSYEQYF.

The chain uses TRBV5-1 and TRBJ1-1; a possible D gene is TRBD1 (5 bases). V was pared by 5 bases and J by 3 bases, with 11 bases between. The germline CDR1 and CDR2 sequences are SGHRS and YFSETQ. The CDR3 consists of 13 residues. CDR3 sequence reads: CASSQGWDTEAFF. The DNA of the CDR3 is TGCGCCAGCAGTCAGGGATGGGACACTGAAGCTTTCTTT.

The chain has TRBV12-3 or TRBV12-4 and TRBJ2-1, with 11 bases fitting TRBD2. Unmatched junction bases numbered 8, after V lost 6 bases and J lost 4 bases. CDR3 length: 16 amino acids. DNA for the CDR3: TGTGCCAGCAGACCTAGGACTAGCGGGCTTTACAATGAGCAGTTCTTC. This encodes CASRPRTSGLYNEQFF.

This clonotype was found a few times. V gene TRBV15 combines with J gene TRBJ1-5; no clear D. The CDR3 runs 17 residues. Germline CDR1 reads LNHNV; CDR2 reads YYDKDF (reference sequence). V shed 0 bases and J shed 3 bases, with 15 bases lying between them. The CDR3 region is CATSRDPRSLTNQPQHF. The CDR3 coding sequence is TGTGCCACCAGCAGAGATCCCCGCAGCCTAACCAATCAGCCCCAGCATTTT.